The 26 T cell receptor beta chains below were found in one sample sequenced in a study of T cell changes during pregnancy in multiple sclerosis. Produced via immunoSEQ multiplex PCR; TCRdb's table is partial and in-frame only. The repertoire has 50,000 to 60,000 clones, about 91% of them found once; the top ten carry 0.76%. The material sequenced was CD4+ T cells from peripheral blood mononuclear cells, taken in the first trimester of pregnancy. The origin of the receptors is a female donor with multiple sclerosis, enrolled in a pregnancy study.

V gene TRBV9 combines with J gene TRBJ2-7, with TRBD2 identical over 10 bases. V lost 4 bases, J lost 7 bases, and 14 bases stayed unmatched. The V gene's germline CDR1 is SGDLS and CDR2 YYNGEE. The CDR3 extends over 16 amino acids. In DNA form, the CDR3 reads TGTGCCAGCAGCCCCCTCTCGACTAGCGGGCAGCGGGAGCAGTACTTC. Protein product: CASSPLSTSGQREQYF.

The V gene is TRBV7-2, the J gene TRBJ1-2; 10 bases are a match to TRBD1. Germline V lookup: CDR1 SGHTA, CDR2 FQGNSA. The CDR3 has 16 amino acids. Trimming removed 5 bases from V and 5 bases from J; junction bases left unmatched: 11. The CDR3 region has the DNA TGTGCCAGCAGCCAGGCGGCGGGACAGGGGAATTATGGCTACACCTTC. It translates to CASSQAAGQGNYGYTF.

V is TRBV10-3 and J is TRBJ2-3, with a possible D match to TRBD1 (6 bases). V was clipped by 7 bases and J by 5 bases, with 13 bases between them. The CDR3 is made up of 13 amino acids. Germline V lookup: CDR1 ENHRY, CDR2 SYGVKD. CDR3 residues: CAITTQGRDTQYF. As DNA, the CDR3 is TGTGCCATCACTACACAGGGTAGAGATACGCAGTATTTT.

The chain carries TRBV19 and TRBJ1-3, with D perhaps TRBD1 (6 bases). There are 15 residues in the CDR3. Germline V gene data show CDR1 as LNHDA and CDR2 as SQIVND (reference sequence). Trimming cost V 10 bases and J 2 bases, with 18 bases left between them. The CDR3 sequence is CATRGGFLPGNTIYF. The CDR3 DNA reads as TGTGCCACAAGGGGGGGGTTTTTACCTGGAAACACCATATATTTT.

The gene calls are TRBV5-6 and TRBJ1-2, with 8 bases matching TRBD1. CDR1 is SGHDT and CDR2 is YYEEEE in the germline V gene. Losses at the gene ends were 0 bases for V and 5 bases for J; bases not matched to a gene: 6. CDR3 length equals 15 residues. For the CDR3, the DNA is TGTGCCAGCAGCTTGGTGGACAGGGTACGGTATGGCTACACCTTC. Translating gives CASSLVDRVRYGYTF.

The V gene is TRBV9, the J gene TRBJ1-2, with a tentative D call TRBD1 (6 bases). This CDR3 spans 16 amino acids. V lost 6 bases and J 0 bases, leaving 18 bases between the germline ends. Germline V CDR1 and CDR2: SGDLS, YYNGEE. CDR3 DNA sequence: TGTGCCAGCATCACCCGCGGTGGGGGCACTAACTATGGCTACACCTTC. It yields the protein CASITRGGGTNYGYTF.

The rearrangement links TRBV11-3 to TRBJ2-3; D is unclear. Deletions cut 1 base from V and 2 bases from J, with 7 bases between. Germline CDR1 SGHNT, CDR2 YENEEA. This CDR3 has 14 residues. The CDR3 nucleotides are TGTGCCAGCAGCTTAGGGCAGGCCACAGATACGCAGTATTTT. It specifies CASSLGQATDTQYF.

V gene TRBV5-6 combines with J gene TRBJ2-7; D is unclear. Germline-derived CDR1 and CDR2 are SGHDT and YYEEEE. V lost 4 bases and J lost 3, with 8 bases in between. The CDR3 loop spans 12 amino acids. The CDR3 DNA is TGTGCCAGCAGCATCTCGGGCTACGAGCAGTACTTC. Translation gives CASSISGYEQYF.

This chain links TRBV28 with TRBJ1-3, with D perhaps matching TRBD1 (5 bases). This CDR3 comprises 19 residues. V dropped 2 bases and J dropped 4 bases, with 24 bases sitting between them. Germline values: CDR1 MDHEN, CDR2 SYDVKM. CDR3 coding DNA: TGTGCCAGCAGTTTAACGCCCGGGGGAGGGAAGGATCTGGGAAACACCATATATTTT. This sequence encodes CASSLTPGGGKDLGNTIYF.

CDR3 nucleotide sequence: TGTGCCAGCAGCGTAGCGACAGGGCAGGATCAGCCCCAGCATTTT. Residues: CASSVATGQDQPQHF. The V and J genes are TRBV9 and TRBJ1-5; 7 bases are a match to TRBD1. From germline, CDR1 is SGDLS and CDR2 YYNGEE. The J segment lost 5 bases and the V segment lost 0 bases, leaving 5 bases of the junction unmatched. The CDR3 loop spans 15 amino acids.

The J gene is TRBJ1-5, the V gene TRBV7-2; a possible D gene is TRBD1 (5 bases). The V gene's germline CDR1 is SGHTA and CDR2 FQGNSA. This CDR3 comprises 14 residues. V lost 2 bases and J lost 4, with 9 bases in between. The CDR3 reads CASSLQGGNQPQHF. The DNA for the CDR3 is TGTGCCAGCAGCTTACAGGGAGGTAATCAGCCCCAGCATTTT. The full variable domain, with the rest looked up from reference TRBV7-2 and TRBJ1-5, is GAGVSQSPSNKVTEKGKDVELRCDPISGHTALYWYRQSLGQGLEFLIYFQGNSAPDKSGLPSDRFSAERTGGSVSTLTIQRTQQEDSAVYLCASSLQGGNQPQHFGDGTRLSIL.

This chain connects TRBV4-3 to TRBJ2-5; 9 bases map to TRBD1. V lost 1 base to trimming and J lost 4 bases; unmatched junction nucleotides: 4. From germline, CDR1 is LGHNA and CDR2 YSLEER. The CDR3 has 15 amino acids. CDR3 nucleotide sequence: TGCGCCAGCAGCCAAGTACGACAGGGGGGAGAGACCCAGTACTTC. It encodes CASSQVRQGGETQYF.

The rearrangement joins TRBV19 to TRBJ2-7; D might be TRBD1 (5 bases). Trimming cost V 3 bases and J 2 bases, with 14 bases left between them. The CDR3 contains 15 residues. CDR1 LNHDA and CDR2 SQIVND come from the germline V gene (reference sequence). DNA for the CDR3: TGTGCCAGTAGTATTTCGACAGCTGGGGCCTACGAGCAGTACTTC. Its protein product is CASSISTAGAYEQYF.

The V and J genes are TRBV6-1 and TRBJ2-3; tentative D call: TRBD1 (6 bases). Trimming removed 5 bases from V and 9 bases from J, with 18 bases in between. From germline, CDR1 is MNHNS and CDR2 SASEGT. The CDR3 totals 14 residues. The CDR3: CASSPGAAGVTQYF. CDR3 coding DNA: TGTGCCAGCAGTCCCGGGGCCGCAGGGGTGACGCAGTATTTT.

The chain recombines TRBV27 with TRBJ2-7, with D maybe TRBD2 (6 bases). V lost 5 bases to trimming and J lost 6 bases, with 17 bases between them. The germline V gene encodes CDR1 MNHEY and CDR2 SMNVEV (reference sequence). The CDR3 runs 14 residues. CDR3 region: CASSQQVLRGEQYF. In DNA form, the CDR3 reads TGTGCCAGCAGTCAACAGGTTTTGCGGGGCGAGCAGTACTTC.

The chain links TRBV6-1 to TRBJ2-2; 9 nucleotides line up with TRBD1. Germline lookup yields CDR1 MNHNS and CDR2 SASEGT. The CDR3 spans 15 residues. With 4 bases clipped from V and 5 bases from J, the junction kept 5 bases outside the gene matches. The CDR3, as DNA: TGTGCCAGCAGTGCGACAGGGGGAAGGACCGGGGAGCTGTTTTTT. It translates to CASSATGGRTGELFF.

The V and J genes are TRBV4-2 and TRBJ1-5; possible D gene TRBD1, 6 bases. Trimming removed 1 base at V and 5 bases at J, with 9 bases between. The length of the CDR3 is 14 residues. CDR1 and CDR2 from the germline V gene are LGHNA and YNFKEQ. For the CDR3, the DNA is TGTGCCAGCAGCCAAGGGACAGATCATCAGCCCCAGCATTTT. Residues: CASSQGTDHQPQHF.

V usage is TRBV6-1 and J usage is TRBJ2-7, with TRBD1 matching 7 bases. With V trimmed by 6 bases and J by 2 bases, 7 bases remained unmatched. The germline CDR1 and CDR2 sequences are MNHNS and SASEGT. The CDR3 loop spans 14 amino acids. CDR3 coding DNA: TGTGCCAGCAGCTCGGACAGGTTTCCCTACGAGCAGTACTTC. Translation gives CASSSDRFPYEQYF.

V gene TRBV7-9 combines with J gene TRBJ1-1, with D perhaps TRBD1 (6 bases). This CDR3 is built from 14 residues. The germline V gene encodes CDR1 SEHNR and CDR2 FQNEAQ (reference sequence). V was clipped by 5 bases and J by 4 bases, with 14 bases between them. The CDR3 DNA reads TGTGCCAGCAGCATATTACAGGGTGGCACTGAAGCTTTCTTT. It yields the protein CASSILQGGTEAFF. The variable domain in full, with the rest retrieved from reference TRBV7-9 and TRBJ1-1, is DTGVSQNPRHKITKRGQNVTFRCDPISEHNRLYWYRQTLGQGPEFLTYFQNEAQLEKSRLLSDRFSAERPKGSFSTLEIQRTEQGDSAMYLCASSILQGGTEAFFGQGTRLTVV.

The rearrangement links TRBV12-5 to TRBJ2-5; the match to TRBD2 covers 9 bases. Trimming took 2 bases from V and 2 from J; bases not matched to a gene: 9. This CDR3 is 17 amino acids long. Germline V CDR1 and CDR2: LGHNT, FRNRAP. The CDR3 here is CASGLILASGDQETQYF. CDR3 bases: TGTGCTAGTGGTTTGATTTTGGCTAGCGGGGATCAAGAGACCCAGTACTTC.

The chain couples TRBV7-2 to TRBJ2-5; D remains unclear. Trimming left V 3 bases short and J 7 bases short, with 18 bases between. The germline CDR1 and CDR2 sequences are SGHTA and FQGNSA. The CDR3 sequence is 15 residues long. The CDR3 is CASSFPTTPPGTQYF. DNA of the CDR3: TGTGCCAGCAGCTTCCCTACCACCCCGCCAGGGACCCAGTACTTC.

This chain uses TRBV18 with TRBJ2-2, with 8 bases lining up with TRBD1. Germline V gene sequence: CDR1 KGHSH, CDR2 LQKENI. Unmatched junction bases numbered 11, after V lost 6 bases and J lost 5 bases. The CDR3 has 16 amino acids. The chain's CDR3 is CASSQDRGVGTGELFF. CDR3 bases: TGTGCCAGCTCCCAAGACAGGGGAGTGGGAACCGGGGAGCTGTTTTTT.

The chain recombines TRBV30 with TRBJ1-5, with 10 nucleotides matching TRBD1. V dropped 2 bases and J dropped 7; count of bases not matched to a gene: 8. Germline lookup yields CDR1 GTSNPN and CDR2 SVGIG (reference sequence). This CDR3 contains 15 residues. CDR3 DNA sequence: TGTGCCTGGAGTCGCGGGGACAGGGGTATCCAGCCCCAGCATTTT. Translation gives CAWSRGDRGIQPQHF.

The genes are TRBV4-3 and TRBJ1-5; 7 bases align to TRBD1. This CDR3 is 15 amino acids long. Per germline, CDR1 LGHNA and CDR2 YSLEER. Trimming took 1 base from V and 2 from J; bases not matched to a gene: 2. The CDR3 region is CASSQGTGGNQPQHF. The CDR3 nucleotides read TGCGCCAGCAGCCAAGGTACAGGGGGCAATCAGCCCCAGCATTTT.

This rearrangement joins TRBV6-1 to TRBJ2-7, with a tentative D call TRBD2 (5 bases). CDR1 and CDR2 (germline): MNHNS, SASEGT. The CDR3 runs to 15 residues. V was clipped by 6 bases and J by 5 bases, with 20 bases between them. The DNA for the CDR3 is TGTGCCAGCAGCCGCAGTGCGGGCTCGGATCACGAGCAGTACTTC. Protein sequence: CASSRSAGSDHEQYF.

The chain carries TRBV2 and TRBJ2-7; 12 positions agree with TRBD1. From germline, CDR1 is SNHLY and CDR2 FYNNEI. The CDR3 length is 17 residues. V shed 1 base, J shed 3 bases, and the junction held 7 bases outside the gene matches. CDR3 sequence (DNA): TGTGCCAGCAGTGAAGGTGTGGGACAGGGGGCTGACTACGAGCAGTACTTC. Translating gives CASSEGVGQGADYEQYF.